This TCR beta chain was sequenced in a study of OX40 agonist ivuxolimab in advanced cancers. The protocol was immunoSEQ multiplex PCR, while the TCRdb copy is restricted to in-frame clones and leaves out a portion. The sample yields about 73,000 clones, 80% to 95% seen once. This receptor was taken from an adult with an advanced solid tumor such as melanoma, head and neck, liver or kidney cancer. This specimen was CD4+ or CD8+ T cells sorted from blood, taken in a trial of the OX40 agonist ivuxolimab.

The CDR3 spells CASSLSGSTGNEQFF. As DNA, the CDR3 is TGTGCCAGCAGCCTCAGCGGGAGCACAGGGAATGAGCAGTTCTTC. The J gene is TRBJ2-1, the V gene TRBV7-8, with TRBD2 matching 8 bases. The CDR3 is made up of 15 amino acids. Germline loops: CDR1 SGHVS, CDR2 FQNEAQ. V shed 5 bases and J 7 bases; nucleotides not matched to a gene: 10.